This record concerns one T cell receptor beta chain sequence. The clone's antigen remains unknown. Base qualities are not at hand, and no much larger clone is one base apart. CDR1 SGHTA and CDR2 FQGNSA were looked up in the germline V gene. From the cysteine through the phenylalanine, the CDR3 covers 15 amino acids. The only DNA kept is the CDR3, 45 bases in frame from the first base. V is shortened by 5 bases, J by 2 bases, and the region joining them spans 15 bases. This record comes from a study of CD8+ T cells in alopecia areata (dated by TCRdb to 2016 to 2019). Notes on the research overall: The treated patients took part in an open-label pilot trial in which moderate-to-severe alopecia areata was treated with oral tofacitinib at 5 to 10 mg twice daily. Tofacitinib was administered for 6 to 18 months, and 6 months of follow-up off drug were then conducted to assess delayed response and recurrence. To study T cell clonal expansion in alopecia areata, the researchers applied high-throughput TCRbeta sequencing to both the C3H/HeJ mouse model and human patients. Disease severity in treated patients was measured with the SALT score, which quantifies the percentage of affected scalp surface area. Scalp tissue and sorted CD4+ and CD8+ peripheral blood T cells from patchy and totalis/universalis alopecia areata patients and from healthy controls were covered by human TCRbeta sequencing. Biopsies were taken from tofacitinib-treated patients at baseline and again at 4 and 24 weeks into treatment, and several of those patients also had a later scalp biopsy. RNA was obtained with the PAXgene miRNA kit for fixed scalp, the miRNeasy kit for PBMCs, and the RNeasy kit for mouse skin. Scalp clonality was compared among normal scalp (n=4), patchy alopecia areata scalp (n=8), and alopecia totalis/universalis scalp (n=8). TCRbeta CDR3 regions were amplified by immunoSEQ multiplex PCR using 35 Vbeta forward and 13 Jbeta reverse primers.

Study-level results and caveats: Scalp clonality and the number of expanded CD8+ clones among the top 100 scalp clones were significantly decreased by tofacitinib. Compared with normal scalp, lesional scalp, particularly in alopecia totalis/universalis, had higher clonality and more expanded CD8+ clones, which suggests antigenic drive. During tofacitinib treatment, many expanded lesional clones remained in scalp and blood, and this persistence may partly explain relapse after treatment is stopped. Because the treated cohort was small and had only one nonresponder, larger studies are needed to examine links between baseline CD8+ expansion and response. Scalp TCR repertoire analysis is complicated because resident alphabeta T cells in normal human skin are also sequenced, whereas mouse skin is dominated by gammadelta T cells. TCR sequences shared between patients were less clear than in mice, possibly partly because of HLA diversity in the patient population.

This specimen's time point label, per the study, means: 20 to 30 weeks on oral tofacitinib. What the treatment or condition label conveys for this sample: oral pan-JAK inhibitor, 5-10 mg twice daily. Lesional scalp punch biopsies and peripheral blood were collected from alopecia areata patients. PBMCs were isolated by density centrifugation and stained for CD3, CD4 and CD8, after which CD4+ and CD8+ T cells were sorted on a FACSAria. Preparation of the library involved the immunoSEQ multiplex PCR assay. RNA was extracted from all samples and reverse transcribed into cDNA, which served as template for TCR sequencing. SuperScript III was used to make first-strand cDNA, primed with a 2:1 mix of oligo-dT and random hexamers. A synthetic immune receptor repertoire was used to measure amplification bias, and any remaining bias was corrected computationally. Under the source paper's analysis protocol: Raw reads were preprocessed to remove errors, and CDR3 was defined by IMGT conventions from the conserved cysteine to phenylalanine. Clonality was calculated as 1 minus Shannon entropy normalized by log2 of the number of productive unique TCRs. Scalp TCRbeta sequences were cross-referenced with sorted blood CD4 and CD8 repertoires so that the CD4 or CD8 identity of scalp clones could be inferred. Sourced from immuneACCESS, this table was stored by TCRdb with only in-frame sequences that have V and J called. A share of the clones is absent; for the studies checked, an unresolved V gene accounts for under half, and the remainder has no known explanation. The V and J calls and clone size are taken from that table; D and trimming were inferred from the DNA. This sample has 200,000 or so clones in its table, and 58% of those were observed once. More than 5.5% of the sample is taken by the ten largest.

The specimen comprised CD4+ T cells sorted from blood, sampled at week 24, from a patient treated with tofacitinib. The rearranged segments are TRBV7-2 and TRBJ2-5, and possibly TRBD2, on 6 matching bases. This clonotype was sampled from a human donor with alopecia areata. The base sequence is TGTGCCAGCAGCCCCCGACTAGGGGCGCAAGAGACCCAGTACTTC. Protein translation: CASSPRLGAQETQYF. The CDR3, completed at both ends by the reference TRBV7-2 and TRBJ2-5 genes, gives the full variable domain GAGVSQSPSNKVTEKGKDVELRCDPISGHTALYWYRQSLGQGLEFLIYFQGNSAPDKSGLPSDRFSAERTGGSVSTLTIQRTQQEDSAVYLCASSPRLGAQETQYFGPGTRLLVL.